The text below deals with one T cell receptor beta chain. What it binds is unknown. The CDR3 consists of 16 residues. V was shortened by 4 bases and J by 5 bases, with 20 bases between the two germline ends. Germline V CDR1 and CDR2: MNHNS, SASEGT. The data were obtained in a study of OX40 agonist ivuxolimab in advanced cancers. Looking at the study overall: Ivuxolimab, an agonistic anti-OX40 (CD134) antibody, was given to patients.

Here immunoSEQ multiplex PCR was the method, and the copy in TCRdb shows in-frame clones only, minus some. The table has roughly 100,000 clones, about 96% seen once. Study outcomes and limitations: Some nonresponders additionally presented with little normalized T-cell clonal expansion.

This clonotype was obtained from an adult with an advanced solid tumor such as melanoma, head and neck, liver or kidney cancer. The chain joins TRBV6-1 to TRBJ1-2; tentatively, D is TRBD1 (6 bases). The sequences come from CD4+ or CD8+ T cells sorted from blood, collected in a trial of the OX40 agonist ivuxolimab. The DNA of the CDR3 is TGTGCCAGCAGTGGGGCGGTAGGGGGGCTAGGTTATGGCTACACCTTC. It codes for CASSGAVGGLGYGYTF.